This TCR beta chain comes out of a study of blood T cell repertoires in COVID-19. As for the study in general: The study drew acute and convalescent COVID-19 samples from the United States, Italy and Spain.

Trimming cost V 4 bases and J 7 bases, with 8 bases left between them. Germline CDR1 and CDR2: DFQATT and SNEGSKA (reference sequence). CDR3 length: 10 residues. Produced via immunoSEQ multiplex PCR; TCRdb's table is partial and in-frame only. The sample shows approximately 300,000 clones, 75% to 90% of them seen only once. This receptor was obtained from a woman in her 30s who had been exposed to COVID-19. The sample consisted of PBMCs or T cells enriched from blood (not recorded which). The chain carries TRBV20-1 and TRBJ2-7, with a tentative D call TRBD1 (5 bases). In DNA, the CDR3 is TGCAGTGCTATCACAGGAGAGCAGTACTTC. This gives the protein CSAITGEQYF.